This T cell receptor (beta chain) was captured in a study of CD8 T cells in Susac syndrome. RNA totalling roughly 0.5 to 1 ug underwent reverse transcription with random hexamers. Amplification of TCR beta CDR3 by immunoSEQ multiplex PCR spanned 54 Vbeta and 13 Jbeta. TCRdb re-called the immunoSEQ multiplex PCR reads through MiXCR, storing one row per CDR3 protein. The sample holds 130,000 or so distinct CDR3 sequences; 85% to 95% are singletons and the top ten take approximately 0.11%. Patients with stable or active relapsing-remitting disease, all of them treatment-naive, made up the multiple sclerosis controls. TEMRA cells were FACS-enriched, unlike CD8+ and CD4+ T cells, which were negatively isolated. The CDR3 totals 15 residues. CDR1 and CDR2 (germline): DFQATT, SNEGSKA (reference sequence). V was pared by 4 bases and J by 6 bases, with 9 bases of the junction left unmatched.

Material for sequencing was CD4+ T cells from PBMCs. The sequence was collected from a human donor with multiple sclerosis. The chain is built from TRBV20-1 and TRBJ1-6; 7 positions match TRBD1. The CDR3 DNA is TGCAGTGCTAAAACCGGGACAGTTTTTAATTCACCCCTCCACTTT. This encodes CSAKTGTVFNSPLHF.